The 11 T cell receptor beta chains below all came from one sample that was sequenced in a study of blood T cell repertoires in COVID-19. TCRdb's copy holds only in-frame clones and misses some; the assay was immunoSEQ multiplex PCR. Of a few hundred thousand clones listed, about 84% were seen once; the top ten hold about 1.7%. The sequenced material came from peripheral blood. These receptor sequences come from a woman aged 45-60 years with acute or convalescent COVID-19.

The chain employs TRBV7-9 and TRBJ1-6, with 7 bases lining up with TRBD1. V shed 5 bases and J 10 bases; nucleotides not matched to a gene: 17. Germline CDR1 reads SEHNR; CDR2 reads FQNEAQ (reference sequence). The CDR3 length is 17 residues. As DNA, the CDR3 is TGTGCCAGCAGCCCACGACCCGGGACAGACCTTAAATCACCCCTCCACTTT. This codes for CASSPRPGTDLKSPLHF.

The chain has TRBV5-5 and TRBJ1-6, with a possible D match to TRBD1 (5 bases). The germline V gene has CDR1 SGHKS and CDR2 YYEKEE (reference sequence). The CDR3 contains 14 residues. V lost 0 bases and J 7 bases, leaving 8 bases between the germline ends. The CDR3 DNA sequence: TGTGCCAGCAGCTTGGGCAGGGCCAATTCACCCCTCCACTTT. It codes for CASSLGRANSPLHF.

Ten or more counts support this clone. This chain connects TRBV12-3 or TRBV12-4 to TRBJ1-2; D unclear. The CDR3 is made up of 13 amino acids. V shed 3 bases and J shed 0 bases, with 5 bases lying between them. The CDR3 loop is CASSLAANYGYTF. CDR3 coding DNA: TGTGCCAGCAGTTTGGCGGCTAACTATGGCTACACCTTC.

This clone turned up a few times. The rearrangement joins TRBV5-6 to TRBJ1-5, with 10 bases that match TRBD1. Germline CDR1 SGHDT, CDR2 YYEEEE. Trimming cost V 3 bases and J 6 bases; bases outside gene matches: 18. This CDR3 region has 19 residues. CDR3 nucleotides: TGTGCCAGCAGCTACTACCGGGACAGGGGCAAGGTGGCGGGTCAGCCCCAGCATTTT. This encodes CASSYYRDRGKVAGQPQHF.

The genes are TRBV7-9 and TRBJ2-7, with TRBD1 matching over 9 bases. Trimming removed 8 bases from V and 2 bases from J; junction bases left unmatched: 4. There are 13 residues in the CDR3. In germline, CDR1 is SEHNR, CDR2 FQNEAQ (reference sequence). This CDR3 is CASDRDRAYEQYF. CDR3 sequence (DNA): TGTGCCAGCGACCGGGACAGGGCCTACGAGCAGTACTTC.

V and J are TRBV7-2 and TRBJ2-7; D ambiguous. Trimming removed 2 bases at V and 2 bases at J, with 10 bases between. The germline V gene has CDR1 SGHTA and CDR2 FQGNSA. The CDR3 contains 14 residues. DNA for the CDR3: TGTGCCAGCAGCTTAATTTTGGCGGCCTACGAGCAGTACTTC. Amino acid sequence: CASSLILAAYEQYF.

This clone came up a few times. V usage is TRBV5-4 and J usage is TRBJ2-2, with D perhaps TRBD2 (5 bases). CDR3 length: 16 amino acids. With 0 bases removed from V and 2 bases from J, the gap between germline ends came to 11 bases. Germline CDR1 SGHNT, CDR2 YYREEE (reference sequence). The CDR3, as DNA: TGTGCCAGCAGCTTGGCCGAGACTATCAACACCGGGGAGCTGTTTTTT. It codes for CASSLAETINTGELFF. Drawing the rest from reference TRBV5-4 and TRBJ2-2, the complete variable domain is ETGVTQSPTHLIKTRGQQVTLRCSSQSGHNTVSWYQQALGQGPQFIFQYYREEENGRGNFPPRFSGLQFPNYSSELNVNALELDDSALYLCASSLAETINTGELFFGEGSRLTVL.

The chain is built from TRBV25-1 and TRBJ2-5, with TRBD2 identical over 7 bases. This CDR3 contains 16 residues. CDR1 is MGHDK, CDR2 SYGVNS, per germline. The V segment lost 5 bases and the J segment 0 bases; nucleotides outside the gene matches: 9. This CDR3 is CASSSGTTQYQETQYF. The CDR3 DNA reads TGTGCCAGCAGTTCCGGGACTACCCAGTACCAAGAGACCCAGTACTTC.

The gene calls are TRBV4-1 and TRBJ2-7, with D uncertain. The germline gives CDR1 MGHRA, CDR2 YSYEKL. CDR3 length equals 12 residues. V lost 4 bases to trimming and J lost 2 bases, with 6 bases between them. The CDR3 protein is CASSPDAYEQYF. CDR3 coding DNA: TGCGCCAGCAGCCCAGACGCCTACGAGCAGTACTTC.

This clone turned up a few times. The chain joins TRBV5-1 to TRBJ1-6; D gene ambiguous. This CDR3 is 16 amino acids long. Deletions cut 1 base from V and 8 bases from J, with 16 bases between. Germline loops: CDR1 SGHRS, CDR2 YFSETQ. The CDR3 DNA is TGCGCCAGCAGCTTGTACCCTAATGAGTTGGATTCACCCCTCCACTTT. It yields the protein CASSLYPNELDSPLHF.

This rearrangement joins TRBV5-6 to TRBJ1-2; no firm D call. The CDR3 consists of 13 residues. Trimming removed 3 bases from V and 4 bases from J, with 10 bases in between. CDR1 is SGHDT, CDR2 YYEEEE, per germline. The CDR3 reads CASSSGPTYGYTF. CDR3 in DNA: TGTGCCAGCAGCTCTGGGCCGACCTATGGCTACACCTTC.